The text below deals with one T cell receptor beta chain. Its antigen is currently unknown. The sample belongs to a study of T cells after yellow fever vaccination. Deletions cut 6 bases from V and 7 bases from J, with 25 bases between. CDR1 and CDR2 from the germline V gene are MNHNS and SASEGT. CDR3 length: 16 residues. Findings and limits, study-wide: Most primary-vaccination clones recurred post-booster (roughly 97% CD4, 85% to 90% CD8).

TCRdb itself ran the 5' RACE reads through MiXCR, one entry per CDR3 protein. The sample consists of roughly 500,000 distinct CDR3 sequences, less than 20% of them appearing once. The source material was PBMCs, sampled 15 days after the yellow fever booster vaccination. This sequence joins TRBV6-1 and TRBJ2-7, with D perhaps matching TRBD1 or TRBD2 (5 bases each). The TCR sequence derives from a man aged 30 to 39 who received the YFV17D yellow fever vaccine. The CDR3 region is CASSDYRQHAGREQYF. In DNA, the CDR3 is TGTGCCAGCAGCGATTATAGACAGCATGCGGGCCGGGAGCAGTACTTC.